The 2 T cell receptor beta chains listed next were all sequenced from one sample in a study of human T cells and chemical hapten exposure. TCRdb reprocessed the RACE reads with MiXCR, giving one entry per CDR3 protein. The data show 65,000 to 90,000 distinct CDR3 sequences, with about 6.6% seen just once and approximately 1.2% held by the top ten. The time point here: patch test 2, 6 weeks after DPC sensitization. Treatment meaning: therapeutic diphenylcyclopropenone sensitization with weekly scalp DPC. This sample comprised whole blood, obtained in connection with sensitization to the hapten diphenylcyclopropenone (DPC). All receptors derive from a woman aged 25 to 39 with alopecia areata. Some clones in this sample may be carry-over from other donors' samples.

The CDR3 spells CSARFLGQGQKGDYEQYF. DNA of the CDR3: TGCAGTGCTAGGTTTCTCGGACAGGGCCAAAAGGGGGATTACGAGCAGTACTTC. The gene calls are TRBV20-1 and TRBJ2-7; 8 bases align to TRBD1. The germline gives CDR1 DFQATT, CDR2 SNEGSKA (reference sequence). CDR3 length: 18 amino acids. V dropped 3 bases and J dropped 4; count of bases not matched to a gene: 20.

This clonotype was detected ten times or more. In DNA form, the CDR3 reads TGTGCCAGCAGCCCGGGACCGCACACTGAAGCTTTCTTT. Translating gives CASSPGPHTEAFF. V gene TRBV7-6 combines with J gene TRBJ1-1, with D possibly TRBD1 on 5 matching bases. Germline V CDR1 and CDR2: SGHVS, FNYEAQ. This CDR3 has 13 residues. Trimming shortened V by 5 bases and J by 3 bases, and 10 bases separated the two germline ends.